This T cell receptor beta chain came from a study of shared clonotypes between healthy human individuals. Terminally differentiated effector memory CD45RA+ cells were excluded from the naive CD8 cells, which were CD45RO-negative and positively selected for CCR7. Per the authors' pipeline: ImmunoSEQ output held junction-only sequences without quality scores, so filtering differed. The table came from immunoSEQ multiplex PCR; TCRdb's copy has only in-frame clones and leaves some out. The DNA was the basis for D and trimming; V, J and clone size are from that table. The sample shows around 1,900,000 clones, over 85% of them seen only once. V dropped 5 bases and J dropped 1 base, with 14 bases sitting between them. The CDR3 sequence is 15 residues long. Germline CDR1 reads MNHEY; CDR2 reads SMNVEV (reference sequence).

This receptor was identified in a man aged 18 to 30 in good health. Some clones in this sample may be carry-over from other donors' samples. V gene TRBV27 combines with J gene TRBJ1-1; D uncertain. The sequencing sample was made of naive CD8+ T cells from PBMCs. CDR3 region: CASSLEAGWNTEAFF. Here the CDR3 DNA reads TGTGCCAGCAGTCTCGAGGCCGGATGGAACACTGAAGCTTTCTTT.